These T cell receptor beta chains were read from a single sample in a study of shared clonotypes between healthy human individuals. Only in-frame clones appear in the TCRdb table, and some are missing; sequencing was by immunoSEQ multiplex PCR. The sample has some 2,100,000 clones, about 94% seen once; the top ten hold about 0.13%. Sequenced input: naive CD4+ T cells sorted from blood. The source of these receptors is a young man in good health. CDR3s include the opening cysteine and the closing phenylalanine or tryptophan. The order of the fields is D gene, V gene, clone size, J gene, CDR3 DNA, CDR3 protein. The D gene is left open where the match is weak. Size values are once, few and many counts, or a class for expanded clones, and some rows have none.

NA,TRBV21-1,NA,TRBJ2-2,TGTGCCAGCAGGCAACCGGGACAGGGGAAAACCGGGGAGCTGTTTTTT,CASRQPGQGKTGELFF
TRBD1,TRBV6-6,NA,TRBJ2-7,TGTGCCAGCAGTTACCATCCCGGGACAGAGACTTACGAGCAGTACTTC,CASSYHPGTETYEQYF
TRBD2,TRBV6-6,NA,TRBJ2-7,TGTGCCAGCAGTTACAGGAGCGGGGGGCCTTACGAGCAGTACTTC,CASSYRSGGPYEQYF
TRBD2,TRBV5-1,NA,TRBJ2-3,TGCGCCAGCAGCGTAAGCGGGATAACAGATACGCAGTATTTT,CASSVSGITDTQYF
NA,TRBV5-6,NA,TRBJ1-2,TGTGCCAGCAGGTTCTATGGCTACACCTTC,CASRFYGYTF
NA,TRBV19,few,TRBJ1-2,TGTGCCAGTAAAGCCAAGGACTATGGCTACACCTTC,CASKAKDYGYTF
NA,TRBV7-8,NA,TRBJ1-6,TGTGCCAGCAGCCCAAGCGGGTTTAATAATTCACCCCTCCACTTT,CASSPSGFNNSPLHF
NA,TRBV10-3,NA,TRBJ1-1,TGTGCCATCAGTGATACAGGGAACACTGAAGCTTTCTTT,CAISDTGNTEAFF
TRBD1,TRBV5-4,NA,TRBJ2-5,TGTGCCAGCAGCCGGGACAGCCTGCAAGAGACCCAGTACTTC,CASSRDSLQETQYF
NA,TRBV7-2,NA,TRBJ2-3,TGTGCCAGCAGCTTAATTCTGAAGTTCACAGATACGCAGTATTTT,CASSLILKFTDTQYF
TRBD1,TRBV28,NA,TRBJ2-5,TGTGCCAGCAGCAGTGGACAGGGACAAGAGACCCAGTACTTC,CASSSGQGQETQYF
TRBD1,TRBV10-1,NA,TRBJ2-7,TGCGCCAGCAGTAAGGGACAGGCGGCCGAGCAGTACTTC,CASSKGQAAEQYF
TRBD2,TRBV10-3,NA,TRBJ2-3,TGTGCCATCAGTAGCGGGGGTTCGGATACGCAGTATTTT,CAISSGGSDTQYF
TRBD2,TRBV28,NA,TRBJ2-1,TGTGCCAGCAGTTTGCCTAGCGGGGGGGGATTCAATGAGCAGTTCTTC,CASSLPSGGGFNEQFF
TRBD1,TRBV6-1,NA,TRBJ2-1,TGTGCCAGCAGTGAGGGACAGGGGGCGGTTGAGCAGTTCTTC,CASSEGQGAVEQFF
NA,TRBV27,NA,TRBJ1-6,TGTGCCAGCAGTTTATCAGGAGGGGGGATTTCACCCCTCCACTTT,CASSLSGGGISPLHF
NA,TRBV9,once,TRBJ1-4,TGTGCCAGCAACCGGGACCCTAATGAAAAACTGTTTTTT,CASNRDPNEKLFF
NA,TRBV20-1,NA,TRBJ2-1,TGCAGTGCCGAATGGATCTATGAGCAGTTCTTC,CSAEWIYEQFF
TRBD1,TRBV29-1,once,TRBJ1-5,TGCAGTCCCCTGGACAGGTCCCTCAATCAGCCCCAGCATTTT,CSPLDRSLNQPQHF
NA,TRBV7-9,NA,TRBJ2-2,TGTGCCAGCAGCTTAGGGCCTTTTCCGAACACCGGGGAGCTGTTTTTT,CASSLGPFPNTGELFF
TRBD1,TRBV2,NA,TRBJ2-3,TGTGCCAGCAGGGGACAGGGGGCGGATACGCAGTATTTT,CASRGQGADTQYF
TRBD2,TRBV19,NA,TRBJ2-3,TGTGCCAGTAGTCCCCCGCCGGGGGGTTACACAGATACGCAGTATTTT,CASSPPPGGYTDTQYF
NA,TRBV27,NA,TRBJ1-1,TGTGCCAGCAGGGGGGTCGATGAAGCTTTCTTT,CASRGVDEAFF